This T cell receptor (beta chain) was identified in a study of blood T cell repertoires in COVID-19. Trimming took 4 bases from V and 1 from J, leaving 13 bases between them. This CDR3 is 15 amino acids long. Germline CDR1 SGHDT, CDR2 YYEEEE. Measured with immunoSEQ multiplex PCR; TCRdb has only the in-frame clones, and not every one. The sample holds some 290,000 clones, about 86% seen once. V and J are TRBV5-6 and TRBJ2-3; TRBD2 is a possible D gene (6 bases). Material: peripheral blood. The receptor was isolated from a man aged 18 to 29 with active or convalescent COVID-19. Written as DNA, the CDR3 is TGTGCCAGCAGCGTGGGGTCGGGGGGCACAGATACGCAGTATTTT. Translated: CASSVGSGGTDTQYF.